A selection of T cell receptor beta chains follows, all from one sample in a study of blood T cell repertoires in COVID-19. Assay used: immunoSEQ multiplex PCR; TCRdb lists only in-frame clones, some missing. Of a few hundred thousand clones detected, roughly 84% appear once; the ten largest clones hold about 2.9%. The material sequenced was peripheral blood. The receptors come from a young woman who had recovered from COVID-19. Both conserved end residues are part of each CDR3. D genes are given only for firm matches. Clone size, where shown, is once, few, many, or a class for clones that have expanded.

>TRBV10-3|few|TRBJ2-2|.
TGTGCCATCAGTGCGGGACAGAACACCGGGGAGCTGTTTTTT
CAISAGQNTGELFF
>TRBV25-1|.|TRBJ2-1|TRBD2
TGTGCCAGCAGCCCCGCAGCGGGAGTTGTTGAGCAGTTCTTC
CASSPAAGVVEQFF
>TRBV27|.|TRBJ2-1|.
TGTGCCAGCAGTTTAGGGGGGAGGCTTTCTTCCTACAATGAGCAGTTCTTC
CASSLGGRLSSYNEQFF
>TRBV19|.|TRBJ1-2|TRBD1
TGTGCCAGTACCCCGGGAGGGGGCCTCCATAGGGGCTACACCTTC
CASTPGGGLHRGYTF
>TRBV15|.|TRBJ1-2|TRBD1
TGTGCCACCAGCAGGGAGGGACAGGGTTATGGCTACACCTTC
CATSREGQGYGYTF
>TRBV2|.|TRBJ1-5|.
TGTGCCAGCGCCGGCGGGGGGGATCAGCCCCAGCATTTT
CASAGGGDQPQHF
>TRBV5-1|once|TRBJ1-3|.
TGCGCCAGCAGCGAACAGAGCTCTGGAAACACCATATATTTT
CASSEQSSGNTIYF
>TRBV6-5|.|TRBJ2-1|.
TGTGCCAGCAGAGATCGGGGACTTCACAATGAGCAGTTCTTC
CASRDRGLHNEQFF
>TRBV19|.|TRBJ2-1|TRBD2
TGTGCCAGTAGTATTCGACTAGCGGGGGGTGAGCAGTTCTTC
CASSIRLAGGEQFF
>TRBV11-1|once|TRBJ2-2|TRBD2
TGTGCCAGCAGCTGGACTAGCGGGAGTAACACCGGGGAGCTGTTTTTT
CASSWTSGSNTGELFF
>TRBV20-1|medium-sized|TRBJ1-2|.
TGCAGTGCTAGTAGTCAGGGCAGTAACTATGGCTACACCTTC
CSASSQGSNYGYTF
>TRBV13|.|TRBJ2-7|.
TGTGCCAGCAGCTTCCTCAGGGAGGACTACGAGCAGTACTTC
CASSFLREDYEQYF
>TRBV13|.|TRBJ2-3|TRBD2
TGTGCCAGCAGCTTAGGTCCGACTAGCGGGAGAGATAAGGGTGCGCAGTATTTT
CASSLGPTSGRDKGAQYF
>TRBV30|.|TRBJ1-2|TRBD1
TGTGCCTGGAGGAAGGGACAGTCCTATGGCTACACCTTC
CAWRKGQSYGYTF
>TRBV12-3/TRBV12-4|.|TRBJ1-3|.
TGTGCCAGCAGTTTTCAGCGGTCCGGCATATATTTT
CASSFQRSGIYF
>TRBV2|.|TRBJ2-2|.
TGTGCCAGCAGTGAACCCCGTTCGCTGTTTTTT
CASSEPRSLFF
>TRBV3-1/TRBV3-2|once|TRBJ2-1|.
TGTGCCAGCAGCCAAGGTACTAGATACAATGAGCAGTTCTTC
CASSQGTRYNEQFF
>TRBV7-9|.|TRBJ1-6|.
TGTGCCAGCAGCCCCGCCCCCAACTACAGGGCAGATAATTCACCCCTCCACTTT
CASSPAPNYRADNSPLHF
>TRBV28|.|TRBJ2-1|TRBD2
TGTGCCAGCAGTTCCCTTCTACTAGCGGGAGCCAGAAATGAGCAGTTCTTC
CASSSLLLAGARNEQFF
>TRBV15|.|TRBJ1-4|.
TGTGCCACCAGTGGTAACAGTGAAAAACTGTTTTTT
CATSGNSEKLFF
>TRBV28|.|TRBJ2-2|.
TGTGCCAGCACCGCGGTGGCAGGGGAGAACACCGGGGAGCTGTTTTTT
CASTAVAGENTGELFF
>TRBV7-9|.|TRBJ1-1|TRBD1
TGTGCCAGCAGCCGGACAGGGGGCATCACTGAAGCTTTCTTT
CASSRTGGITEAFF
>TRBV30|.|TRBJ1-6|TRBD1
TGTGCCTGGAGCGATTGGGACAGGGGACAATCACCCCTCCACTTT
CAWSDWDRGQSPLHF
>TRBV18|.|TRBJ1-5|TRBD1
TGTGCCAGCTCGGGACAGGGGCATCAGCCCCAGCATTTT
CASSGQGHQPQHF
>TRBV10-3|.|TRBJ1-2|.
TGTGCCAGCCAACAGGGCGTGGGTGGCTACACCTTC
CASQQGVGGYTF
>TRBV24-1|.|TRBJ1-2|.
TGTGCCACCAGTGAGCAGGAAAGCGGCTACACCTTC
CATSEQESGYTF
>TRBV3-1/TRBV3-2|.|TRBJ2-1|TRBD2
TGTGCCAGCAGCCTTCGGACTAGCCTTGAGCAGTTCTTC
CASSLRTSLEQFF
>TRBV7-2|.|TRBJ1-1|.
TGTGCCAGCAGCCCGGACATCGGCACTGAAGCTTTCTTT
CASSPDIGTEAFF
>TRBV7-3|few|TRBJ2-3|TRBD2
TGTGCCAGCAGCTCCCAGGGACTAGCGGGAGTTAAAGATACGCAGTATTTT
CASSSQGLAGVKDTQYF
>TRBV4-1|.|TRBJ2-1|TRBD2
TGCGCCAGCAGCCTTACGACTAGCGGAAGTTACAATGAGCAGTTCTTC
CASSLTTSGSYNEQFF
>TRBV28|.|TRBJ2-1|TRBD2
TGTGCCAGCAGTCTTCCCAGACTAGCGGGAGGGGGTGATGAGCAGTTCTTC
CASSLPRLAGGGDEQFF
>TRBV5-4|.|TRBJ2-3|.
TGTGCCAGCAGCGTGGGGATAGCGACAGATACGCAGTATTTT
CASSVGIATDTQYF
>TRBV6-5|.|TRBJ2-7|TRBD1
TGTGCCAGCAGTTACTCCAGACAGGGGGCCTACGAGCAGTACTTC
CASSYSRQGAYEQYF
>TRBV4-1|once|TRBJ2-5|TRBD2
TGCGCCAGCAGCAGGTTAGCGGAGGGCCCGGGGGGCCAGTACTTC
CASSRLAEGPGGQYF
>TRBV6-5|once|TRBJ2-7|TRBD2
TGTGCCAGCAGTTACGCGACTAGCGGTTTGGGTTACGAGCAGTACTTC
CASSYATSGLGYEQYF
>TRBV9|.|TRBJ2-2|TRBD2
TGTGCCAGCAGCCCCCACAGAAGACTAGCGGGAGTTAGCGGGGAGCTGTTTTTT
CASSPHRRLAGVSGELFF
>TRBV9|once|TRBJ2-1|.
TGTGCCAGCAGCTCCCGGGTGGGGGTGCGGGGCCTAAATGAGCAGTTCTTC
CASSSRVGVRGLNEQFF
>TRBV27|.|TRBJ1-6|TRBD1
TGTGCCAGCGGCCGACAGGGGCCCCATTCACCCCTCCACTTT
CASGRQGPHSPLHF
>TRBV11-2|.|TRBJ2-1|TRBD2
TGTGCCAGCAGCTCCTCTAGCGGAAGTGTCTATGAGCAGTTCTTC
CASSSSSGSVYEQFF
>TRBV11-1|once|TRBJ2-2|TRBD1
TGTGCCAGCAGCCGGACAGGGAACACCGGGGAGCTGTTTTTT
CASSRTGNTGELFF
>TRBV24-1|.|TRBJ2-1|TRBD2
TGTGCCACCAGTGCCCCCGGGACTACCTACAATGAGCAGTTCTTC
CATSAPGTTYNEQFF
>TRBV28|.|TRBJ2-7|.
TGTGCCAGTTCGACAGGCATCTACGAGCAGTACTTC
CASSTGIYEQYF
>TRBV30|.|TRBJ2-1|.
TGTGCCTGGAGTAGCATCGTGGGACTCATATACAATGAGCAGTTCTTC
CAWSSIVGLIYNEQFF
>TRBV14|.|TRBJ1-2|.
TGTGCCAGCAGCCCCCGACTAACTACGGAGAGGTATGGCTACACCTTC
CASSPRLTTERYGYTF
>TRBV18|.|TRBJ2-7|.
TGTGCCAGCTCACCCCTTAGCTCCTACGAGCAGTACTTC
CASSPLSSYEQYF
>TRBV28|.|TRBJ1-2|.
TGTGCCAGCAGTTATTGGACGTTCAGGGGTGGCTACACCTTC
CASSYWTFRGGYTF
>TRBV2|.|TRBJ2-1|TRBD2
TGTGCCAGCAAAGAGACTAGCGTAGCAAATGAGCAGTTCTTC
CASKETSVANEQFF
>TRBV4-1|.|TRBJ1-1|TRBD1
TGCGCCAGCAGCCCATGGCAGGGACAGGTGAACACTGAAGCTTTCTTT
CASSPWQGQVNTEAFF
>TRBV7-6|.|TRBJ2-7|.
TGTGCCAGCAGCCCGCTCGCGGACGGGAGTTCGGCCGAGCAGTACTTC
CASSPLADGSSAEQYF
>TRBV10-1|.|TRBJ2-1|TRBD2
TGCGCCAGCAGTGGCAGCGGGAGTATGTTGTCCTACAATGAGCAGTTCTTC
CASSGSGSMLSYNEQFF
>TRBV5-4|.|TRBJ1-4|TRBD1
TGTGCCAGCAGCCCCGGACAGGGGAATGAAAAACTGTTTTTT
CASSPGQGNEKLFF
>TRBV4-1|.|TRBJ2-3|TRBD2
TGCGCCAGCAGCCAAGATCTGGCTAGCGGGATGGTTACGCAGTATTTT
CASSQDLASGMVTQYF